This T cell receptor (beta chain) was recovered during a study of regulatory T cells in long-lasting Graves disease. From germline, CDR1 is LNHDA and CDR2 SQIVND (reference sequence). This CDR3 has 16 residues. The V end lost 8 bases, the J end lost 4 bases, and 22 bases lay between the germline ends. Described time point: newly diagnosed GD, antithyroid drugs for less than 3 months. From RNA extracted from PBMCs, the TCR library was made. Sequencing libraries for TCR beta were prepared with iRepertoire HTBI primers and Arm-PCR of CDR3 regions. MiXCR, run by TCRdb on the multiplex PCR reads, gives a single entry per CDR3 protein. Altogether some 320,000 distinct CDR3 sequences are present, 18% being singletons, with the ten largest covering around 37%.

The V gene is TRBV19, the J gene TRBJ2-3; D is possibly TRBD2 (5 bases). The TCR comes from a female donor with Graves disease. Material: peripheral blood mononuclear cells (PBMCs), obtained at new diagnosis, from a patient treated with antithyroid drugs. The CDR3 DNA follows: TGTGCCAGTTTTCCCGGATCTAGCTTTTTCGCAGATACGCAGTATTTT. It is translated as CASFPGSSFFADTQYF.